These 16 T cell receptor beta chains share one sample of origin, sequenced in a study of T cells after yellow fever vaccination. TCRdb reanalysed the 5' RACE reads using MiXCR and keeps one entry per CDR3 protein. The sample yields roughly 500,000 distinct CDR3 sequences, around 21% seen once. Specimen: PBMCs, collected 15 days after the yellow fever booster vaccination. The receptors shown here come from a man aged 30-40 years who received the YFV17D yellow fever vaccine.

The V and J genes are TRBV20-1 and TRBJ2-1; the match to TRBD2 covers 11 bases. This CDR3 region has 13 residues. Looked up from germline, CDR1 is DFQATT and CDR2 is SNEGSKA (reference sequence). Losses at the gene ends were 3 bases for V and 9 bases for J; bases not matched to a gene: 4. CDR3 region: CSASDGLAGEQFF. The DNA for the CDR3 is TGCAGTGCTAGCGACGGACTAGCGGGTGAGCAGTTCTTC.

The table lists this clonotype with a few counts. The V and J genes are TRBV7-9 and TRBJ1-1; TRBD1 might be the D (6 bases). This CDR3 has 14 amino acids. Per germline, CDR1 SEHNR and CDR2 FQNEAQ (reference sequence). The V end lost 5 bases, the J end lost 1 base, and 11 bases lay between the germline ends. The CDR3 sequence: CASSQGHANTEAFF. DNA of the CDR3: TGTGCCAGCAGCCAGGGACACGCGAACACTGAAGCTTTCTTT.

The chain is built from TRBV29-1 and TRBJ2-7; weak D call: TRBD1 (6 bases). Trimming shortened V by 6 bases and J by 3 bases, and 15 bases separated the two germline ends. Germline CDR1 and CDR2: SQVTM and ANQGSEA. The CDR3 has 13 residues. CDR3 residues: CSVTGQSLYEQYF. The CDR3 DNA is TGCAGCGTCACCGGACAGAGTCTCTACGAGCAGTACTTC.

V and J are TRBV7-2 and TRBJ2-3; D unresolved. CDR3 size: 13 residues. The V gene's germline CDR1 is SGHTA and CDR2 FQGNSA. Trimming removed 4 bases at V and 5 bases at J, with 10 bases between. The CDR3 loop is CASSSEALDTQYF. Here the CDR3 DNA reads TGTGCCAGCAGCTCCGAAGCTTTAGATACGCAGTATTTT.

CDR3 amino acids: CASGTQGKFYEQYF. CDR3 DNA sequence: TGTGCCAGCGGAACTCAGGGAAAGTTTTACGAGCAGTACTTC. J is TRBJ2-7 and V is TRBV7-8; tentative D call: TRBD1 (5 bases). V was cut by 8 bases and J by 4 bases, with 18 bases left in between. Germline loops: CDR1 SGHVS, CDR2 FQNEAQ. CDR3 length: 14 amino acids.

In its sample, this clonotype was seen a few times. The chain has TRBV16 and TRBJ2-5; perhaps TRBD2 as D (6 bases). The CDR3 consists of 14 residues. Looked up from germline, CDR1 is KGHSY and CDR2 is FQNENV. V shed 3 bases and J shed 5 bases, with 13 bases lying between them. The DNA of the CDR3 is TGTGCCAGCAGCCACCGGACTGGGGGGGAGACCCAGTACTTC. It codes for CASSHRTGGETQYF. Drawing the rest from reference TRBV16 and TRBJ2-5, the complete variable domain is GEEVAQTPKHLVRGEGQKAKLYCAPIKGHSYVFWYQQVLKNEFKFLISFQNENVFDETGMPKERFSAKCLPNSPCSLEIQATKLEDSAVYFCASSHRTGGETQYFGPGTRLLVL.

The table lists this clonotype with many counts. The V gene is TRBV6-1, the J gene TRBJ1-2, with 7 nucleotides matching TRBD1. The CDR3 covers 13 residues. CDR1 and CDR2 (germline): MNHNS, SASEGT. Trimming cost V 5 bases and J 2 bases; bases outside gene matches: 2. The CDR3 is CASSKQGNYGYTF. CDR3 coding DNA: TGTGCCAGCAGTAAACAGGGGAACTATGGCTACACCTTC.

The chain couples TRBV11-2 to TRBJ2-1; D is tentatively TRBD1 or TRBD2 (5 bases each). This CDR3 contains 17 residues. The germline V gene encodes CDR1 SGHAT and CDR2 FQNNGV. V lost 7 bases, J lost 8 bases, and 27 bases lay in between. CDR3 sequence (DNA): TGTGCCAGCACCCAAAACGTGGGGGTTTTTTCGGTAGATGAGCAGTTCTTC. Residues: CASTQNVGVFSVDEQFF.

This clonotype occurred a few times. The chain uses TRBV6-5 and TRBJ2-2; possibly TRBD1 for D (5 bases). V dropped 4 bases and J dropped 7 bases, with 16 bases sitting between them. The CDR3 contains 15 residues. Germline CDR1 is MNHEY and CDR2 is SVGAGI. The CDR3 reads CASSLLLQVGGELFF. DNA for the CDR3: TGTGCCAGCAGTTTGTTGTTACAGGTCGGCGGGGAGCTGTTTTTT.

The chain employs TRBV6-2 or TRBV6-3 and TRBJ2-2, with D unresolved. The CDR3 runs 14 residues. CDR1 and CDR2 from the germline V gene are MNHEY and SVGEGT. V lost 10 bases, J lost 6 bases, and 18 bases lay in between. The CDR3 loop reads CATLRTGKAGELFF. Written as DNA, the CDR3 is TGTGCCACCTTACGGACGGGCAAGGCCGGGGAGCTGTTTTTT.

This clonotype was picked up a small number of times. The V call is TRBV29-1, the J call TRBJ2-5; TRBD2 aligns across 10 bases. CDR3 length equals 13 residues. CDR1 and CDR2 from the germline V gene are SQVTM and ANQGSEA. The junction had 3 bases not matched to a gene; V was cut back by 4 bases and J by 4 bases. CDR3 in amino acids: CSVASGGAETQYF. CDR3 sequence (DNA): TGCAGCGTTGCAAGCGGGGGGGCAGAGACCCAGTACTTC.

This clonotype came up a few times. V usage is TRBV19 and J usage is TRBJ1-2, with a possible D match to TRBD1 (5 bases). CDR1 and CDR2 (germline): LNHDA, SQIVND (reference sequence). The CDR3 contains 12 residues. V gave up 7 bases and J gave up 4 bases, with 10 bases separating them. CDR3 sequence reads: CASKTELYGYTF. The CDR3 region has the DNA TGTGCCAGTAAGACAGAGCTCTATGGCTACACCTTC.

This chain joins TRBV7-2 and TRBJ2-1, with 10 bases aligning to TRBD2. The CDR3 totals 17 residues. The J segment lost 3 bases and the V segment lost 3 bases, leaving 8 bases of the junction unmatched. Germline CDR1 and CDR2: SGHTA and FQGNSA. CDR3 sequence reads: CASSFFPSGRVYNEQFF. The CDR3 DNA is TGTGCCAGCAGCTTTTTCCCTAGCGGGAGAGTCTACAATGAGCAGTTCTTC.

The chain is built from TRBV4-3 and TRBJ2-2; TRBD2 is a possible D gene (6 bases). Germline assignment: CDR1 LGHNA and CDR2 YSLEER. V lost 1 base and J 0 bases, leaving 9 bases between the germline ends. This CDR3 is built from 16 residues. The CDR3 coding sequence is TGCGCCAGCAGCCAAGGGTCTAGCGCGAACACCGGGGAGCTGTTTTTT. It translates to CASSQGSSANTGELFF.

This chain uses TRBV7-2 with TRBJ2-5, with D perhaps given as TRBD1 or TRBD2 (6 bases each). In germline, CDR1 is SGHTA, CDR2 FQGNSA. The ends were cut back, 7 bases at V and 1 base at J, with 13 bases in the middle. This CDR3 has 14 residues. The CDR3 DNA reads TGTGCCAGCACCCCGGGGGCAGTCCAAGAGACCCAGTACTTC. As protein: CASTPGAVQETQYF.

J is TRBJ1-1 and V is TRBV5-1, with unresolved D. Germline CDR1 reads SGHRS; CDR2 reads YFSETQ. Trimming shortened V by 1 base and J by 3 bases, and 7 bases separated the two germline ends. The CDR3 is 13 amino acids. The CDR3 protein is CASSLNGDTEAFF. CDR3 bases: TGCGCCAGCAGCTTGAACGGCGACACTGAAGCTTTCTTT.